Following are 8 T cell receptor beta chains from one sample sequenced in a study of blood T cell repertoires in COVID-19. Only in-frame clones appear in the TCRdb table, and some are missing; sequencing was by immunoSEQ multiplex PCR. The sample records approximately 89,000 clones, approximately 92% being singletons. The sequencing sample was made of peripheral blood. The receptors here all came from a woman in her sixties with active COVID-19.

The chain employs TRBV30 and TRBJ2-2; 7 nucleotides align to TRBD1. This CDR3 region has 14 residues. CDR1 and CDR2 from the germline V gene are GTSNPN and SVGIG (reference sequence). The J segment lost 4 bases and the V segment lost 3 bases, leaving 5 bases of the junction unmatched. The CDR3 is CAWRRQGVTGELFF. CDR3 bases: TGTGCCTGGAGAAGACAGGGCGTCACCGGGGAGCTGTTTTTT.

This clone was picked up one time. The rearrangement uses TRBV19 and TRBJ2-2; 10 bases agree with TRBD2. The germline gives CDR1 LNHDA, CDR2 SQIVND (reference sequence). There are 15 residues in the CDR3. V lost 8 bases to trimming and J lost 8 bases; unmatched junction nucleotides: 11. CDR3 sequence: CASRRLAGVAGELFF. CDR3 coding DNA: TGTGCCAGTCGGAGGCTAGCGGGAGTAGCGGGGGAGCTGTTTTTT. The full variable domain, rest sourced from reference TRBV19 and TRBJ2-2, is DGGITQSPKYLFRKEGQNVTLSCEQNLNHDAMYWYRQDPGQGLRLIYYSQIVNDFQKGDIAEGYSVSREKKESFPLTVTSAQKNPTAFYLCASRRLAGVAGELFFGEGSRLTVL.

The gene calls are TRBV6-5 and TRBJ2-5; maybe TRBD1 (5 bases). V lost 5 bases and J lost 5, with 15 bases in between. This CDR3 has 14 amino acids. From germline, CDR1 is MNHEY and CDR2 SVGAGI. The CDR3, as DNA: TGTGCCAGCAGTCCTAACAGGCCACCGGAGACCCAGTACTTC. Amino acid sequence: CASSPNRPPETQYF.

The chain joins TRBV30 to TRBJ2-3; D ambiguous. This CDR3 has 13 amino acids. The V and J ends lost 2 bases and 0 bases respectively, with 6 bases between them. Germline V gene sequence: CDR1 GTSNPN, CDR2 SVGIG (reference sequence). CDR3: CAWSSTSTDTQYF. The CDR3 DNA follows: TGTGCCTGGAGTTCTACTAGCACAGATACGCAGTATTTT.

In its sample, this clone was seen once. The gene calls are TRBV23-1 and TRBJ2-2; maybe TRBD2 (7 bases). TRBV23-1 carries the ORF label, with uncertain function. The ends were cut back, 0 bases at V and 2 bases at J, with 25 bases in the middle. The CDR3 length is 21 residues. CDR3 nucleotide sequence: TGCGCCAGCAGTCAATCGATAGCGAACCCAGGGAGGGGACAAAACACCGGGGAGCTGTTTTTT. Its translation: CASSQSIANPGRGQNTGELFF.

The chain employs TRBV6-5 and TRBJ1-1; D is undetermined. Trimming pared 2 bases from V and 1 base from J, leaving 8 bases between. The CDR3 is 14 residues long. Germline-derived CDR1 and CDR2 are MNHEY and SVGAGI. The CDR3 DNA reads TGTGCCAGCAGTTACAGATCAGAGAACACTGAAGCTTTCTTT. Its translation is CASSYRSENTEAFF.

J is TRBJ2-1 and V is TRBV7-9; 10 bases fit TRBD1. Trimming at V came to 8 bases and at J to 7 bases, leaving 8 bases not matched to a gene. The CDR3 runs to 14 residues. Per the germline V gene, CDR1 is SEHNR and CDR2 is FQNEAQ (reference sequence). Written as DNA, the CDR3 is TGTGCCAGCCAAGACAGGGGGCGCGGAAATGAGCAGTTCTTC. Translating it yields CASQDRGRGNEQFF.

The chain combines TRBV28 with TRBJ2-7, with 7 bases identical to TRBD1. Germline V gene data show CDR1 as MDHEN and CDR2 as SYDVKM. J gave up 4 bases and V 7 bases, and 4 bases lay outside the gene matches. CDR3 length: 12 amino acids. The CDR3 spells CASTDREYEQYF. The CDR3 bases are TGTGCCAGCACTGACAGGGAATACGAGCAGTACTTC. Drawing the rest from reference TRBV28 and TRBJ2-7, the complete variable domain is DVKVTQSSRYLVKRTGEKVFLECVQDMDHENMFWYRQDPGLGLRLIYFSYDVKMKEKGDIPEGYSVSREKKERFSLILESASTNQTSMYLCASTDREYEQYFGPGTRLTVT.